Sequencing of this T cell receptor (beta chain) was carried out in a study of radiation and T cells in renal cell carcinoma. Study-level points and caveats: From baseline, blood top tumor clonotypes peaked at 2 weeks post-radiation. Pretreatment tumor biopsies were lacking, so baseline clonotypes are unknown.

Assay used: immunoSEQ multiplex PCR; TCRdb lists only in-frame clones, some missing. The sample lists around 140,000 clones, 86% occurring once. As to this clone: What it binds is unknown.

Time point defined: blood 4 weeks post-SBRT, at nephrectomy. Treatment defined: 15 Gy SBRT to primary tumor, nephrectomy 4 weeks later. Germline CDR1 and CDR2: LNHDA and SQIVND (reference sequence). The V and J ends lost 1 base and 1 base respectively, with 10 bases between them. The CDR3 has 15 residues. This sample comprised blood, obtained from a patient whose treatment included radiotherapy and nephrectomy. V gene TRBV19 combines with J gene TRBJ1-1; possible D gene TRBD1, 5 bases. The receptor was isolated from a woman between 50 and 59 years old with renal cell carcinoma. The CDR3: CASSIGEGTNTEAFF. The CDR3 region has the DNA TGTGCCAGTAGTATAGGGGAGGGGACGAACACTGAAGCTTTCTTT. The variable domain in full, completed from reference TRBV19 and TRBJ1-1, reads DGGITQSPKYLFRKEGQNVTLSCEQNLNHDAMYWYRQDPGQGLRLIYYSQIVNDFQKGDIAEGYSVSREKKESFPLTVTSAQKNPTAFYLCASSIGEGTNTEAFFGQGTRLTVV.